This entry describes one T cell receptor (beta chain). These data originate in a study of blood T cell repertoires in COVID-19. As for the study in general: The origin of the acute and convalescent COVID-19 samples was the United States, Italy and Spain. From T cells, B-cell-depleted T cells, or PBMCs came the material, which was cDNA or gDNA.

Authors' analysis steps: By means of reference gene primer amplification, nucleated cell counts were estimated. Method: immunoSEQ multiplex PCR; TCRdb's copy keeps in-frame clones and lacks some. Clonal size and the V and J genes are those of that table, whereas D and trimming came from the DNA. The table shows tens of thousands of clones, with more than 80% occurring only once. Germline CDR1 reads SQVTM; CDR2 reads ANQGSEA. The CDR3 is 12 amino acids. V dropped 4 bases and J dropped 2 bases, with 8 bases sitting between them. The material sequenced was peripheral blood. The chain links TRBV29-1 to TRBJ2-5; no reliable D call. This receptor was identified in a man older than 75 with acute or convalescent COVID-19. The CDR3 bases are TGCAGCGTTGTAATTCCGCAAGAGACCCAGTACTTC. It encodes CSVVIPQETQYF. The whole variable domain, remainder taken from reference TRBV29-1 and TRBJ2-5, is SAVISQKPSRDICQRGTSLTIQCQVDSQVTMMFWYRQQPGQSLTLIATANQGSEATYESGFVIDKFPISRPNLTFSTLTVSNMSPEDSSIYLCSVVIPQETQYFGPGTRLLVL.